A selection of T cell receptor beta chains follows, all from one sample in a study of cytomegalovirus exposure and HLA in healthy donors. The method was immunoSEQ multiplex PCR; TCRdb's version includes in-frame clones alone and lacks a portion of them. The sample consists of 60,000 to 85,000 clones, 75% to 80% of them appearing once. Material for sequencing was PBMCs. The source of these receptors is a man aged 40-49 years in good health and CMV-seronegative. The CDR3 runs from the conserved cysteine through the conserved F or W. D genes are given only for firm matches. The size entry is marked missing in some rows and otherwise reads once, few, many or a size class.

v_call	j_call	d_call	clone_size	cdr3_aa	cdr3_nt
TRBV13	TRBJ2-5	NA	NA	CASSTALDTQETQYF	TGTGCCAGCAGCACGGCCCTGGACACCCAAGAGACCCAGTACTTC
TRBV29-1	TRBJ2-7	NA	NA	CSVEDRVEQYF	TGCAGCGTTGAAGACAGGGTCGAGCAGTACTTC
TRBV5-1	TRBJ2-7	NA	NA	CATSTDSYEQYF	TGCGCCACCTCTACAGACTCCTACGAGCAGTACTTC
TRBV2	TRBJ1-2	TRBD1	few	CASNLDRVNYGYTF	TGTGCCAGCAATTTGGACAGGGTTAACTATGGCTACACCTTC
TRBV19	TRBJ1-2	TRBD1	NA	CASSIYPGGSYGYPF	TGTGCCAGTAGTATATATCCAGGGGGCAGCTATGGCTACCCCTTC
TRBV7-7	TRBJ1-3	NA	NA	CASSLGTPSSGNTIYF	TGTGCTAGCAGCCTCGGGACACCGAGCTCTGGAAACACCATATATTTT
TRBV5-1	TRBJ1-5	NA	NA	CASSLSSGSNQPQHF	TGCGCCAGCAGCTTGTCTAGTGGTAGCAATCAGCCCCAGCATTTT
TRBV29-1	TRBJ2-7	TRBD1	NA	CSVRQGAVYEQYF	TGCAGCGTTCGACAGGGGGCTGTATACGAGCAGTACTTC
TRBV6-5	TRBJ1-6	NA	NA	CASREAFYSPLHF	TGTGCCAGCAGAGAAGCTTTCTATTCACCCCTCCACTTT
TRBV5-1	TRBJ2-5	TRBD2	NA	CASSLGVAGSQETQYF	TGCGCCAGCAGCTTGGGGGTAGCGGGGAGTCAAGAGACCCAGTACTTC
TRBV9	TRBJ1-3	NA	NA	CASSVDEDTIYF	TGTGCCAGCAGCGTAGATGAGGACACCATATATTTT
TRBV11-2	TRBJ1-2	TRBD1	NA	CASSPRGDREPYGYTF	TGTGCCAGCAGCCCCCGAGGGGACAGGGAACCCTATGGCTACACCTTC
TRBV6-5	TRBJ2-3	TRBD1	NA	CASSIQGASTDTQYF	TGTGCCAGCAGTATACAGGGGGCGAGTACAGATACGCAGTATTTT
TRBV19	TRBJ1-1	NA	NA	CASSTTWGGDTEAFF	TGTGCCAGTAGTACCACCTGGGGGGGGGACACTGAAGCTTTCTTT
TRBV19	TRBJ2-1	NA	NA	CASSIQGPSYNEQFF	TGTGCCAGTAGCATCCAGGGGCCTTCCTACAATGAGCAGTTCTTC
TRBV5-4	TRBJ1-2	NA	NA	CASSWGLGGGYGYTF	TGTGCCAGCAGCTGGGGGCTGGGCGGGGGCTATGGCTACACCTTC
TRBV28	TRBJ1-2	NA	NA	CASSLQTGDEPGYTF	TGTGCCAGCAGTCTACAGACAGGCGACGAACCTGGCTACACCTTC
TRBV7-2	TRBJ2-7	TRBD2	NA	CASSLVGTSVGSYEQYF	TGTGCCAGCAGCTTAGTGGGGACTAGCGTTGGCTCCTACGAGCAGTACTTC
TRBV7-6	TRBJ1-4	TRBD1	NA	CASSLTGTENEKLFF	TGTGCCAGCAGCTTAACCGGGACAGAAAATGAAAAACTGTTTTTT
TRBV18	TRBJ1-5	NA	NA	CASSPRQVNQPQHF	TGTGCCAGCTCACCACGGCAGGTCAATCAGCCCCAGCATTTT
TRBV27	TRBJ2-1	TRBD2	NA	CASSSRSLAGADNEQFF	TGTGCCAGCAGTTCCCGATCGCTAGCGGGGGCCGACAATGAGCAGTTCTTC
TRBV28	TRBJ2-5	TRBD1	NA	CASRPQGAETQYF	TGTGCCAGCAGGCCACAGGGGGCGGAGACCCAGTACTTC
TRBV11-3	TRBJ2-3	NA	NA	CASSLDRSGDTDTQYF	TGTGCCAGCAGCTTAGATCGATCCGGGGACACAGATACGCAGTATTTT
TRBV5-1	TRBJ2-3	NA	NA	CASSGGLDLGTDTQYF	TGCGCCAGCAGTGGTGGTCTAGACCTAGGCACAGATACGCAGTATTTT
TRBV4-2	TRBJ1-2	NA	NA	CASSQLLGQGGYTF	TGTGCCAGCAGCCAACTTCTCGGTCAGGGGGGCTACACCTTC
TRBV5-1	TRBJ2-1	TRBD2	NA	CASSSGNRGGPYNEQFF	TGCGCCAGCAGCTCTGGGAATCGGGGGGGCCCCTACAATGAGCAGTTCTTC
TRBV6-5	TRBJ1-2	TRBD1	NA	CASSYSRTGGGYGYTF	TGTGCCAGCAGTTACTCGAGGACAGGGGGCGGCTATGGCTACACCTTC
TRBV6-5	TRBJ2-5	TRBD1	NA	CASSYRQGSETQYF	TGTGCCAGCAGTTACCGACAGGGAAGCGAGACCCAGTACTTC
TRBV7-3	TRBJ1-2	NA	NA	CASSQGGGGSAGGYTF	TGTGCCAGCAGCCAAGGGGGTGGGGGTTCGGCGGGTGGCTACACCTTC